This T cell receptor (beta chain) was sequenced in a study of blood T cell repertoires in COVID-19 (dated by TCRdb to about 2020). In the study overall: Samples from collaborators originated in the United States, Italy and Spain and spanned both the acute and convalescent phases of COVID-19. The material from the prospective study consisted of cDNA or gDNA derived from T cells, B-cell-depleted T cells, or PBMCs. The dataset comprised deeply sampled blood TCRbeta repertoires from subjects exposed to, actively infected with, or recovered from COVID-19. The repertoires were released in a freely available public database meant as a resource for research on the immune response to SARS-CoV-2. Samples came from the ongoing ImmuneRACE study (first 160 participants) plus 1,254 subjects from 6 global collaborators. Sample metadata almost always included a de-identified subject ID, COVID-19 status, age in years and sex. HLA class I and class II types, where available, came from metadata supplied by the sample provider rather than from assay-based typing. Overall study results and their limits: The amount of clinical and demographic metadata varied by source and participant and was provided uncurated.

TCRbeta CDR3 regions were amplified from genomic DNA using the immunoSEQ Assay, a bias-controlled multiplex PCR. Under the source paper's analysis protocol: Within the assay, amplification of reference gene primers was used to estimate how many nucleated cells each sample contained. To quantify the absolute abundance of each unique TCRbeta CDR3 rearrangement, sequence reads were collapsed and filtered. For each sample, productive Simpson clonality was calculated as the square root of Simpson's diversity index across productive rearrangements. TCRdb provides this immuneACCESS table in a form limited to in-frame rearrangements. Some clones are lacking; in checked studies, under half of them reflect an unresolved V gene, and why the rest are absent is not known. Clone size and the V and J calls come from that table; the DNA yielded D and trimming. The sample table contains 150,000 to 200,000 clones; only one count was recorded for more than 85% of them. About 2.5% of the sample comes from the top ten.

The junction shows trimming of 3 bases on V and 2 bases on J, plus 8 bases between the germline ends. There are 13 amino acids in the CDR3, from cysteine to phenylalanine inclusive. The retained sequence is limited to the CDR3, 39 bases, with the frame set at the first base. The collaborating institutions used their own protocols to collect whole blood in K2EDTA tubes. Collaborator samples were shipped for TCRbeta analysis as frozen whole blood, isolated PBMCs, or DNA extracted from either sample type. Turning to this clone: The target of this receptor is not known. No base qualities exist here, and no much larger clone lies one base off it.

Sequenced sample: peripheral blood. This TCR was recovered from a man between 35 and 55 years old with active or convalescent COVID-19. The chain uses TRBV12-3 or TRBV12-4 and TRBJ2-7, with the identity of the D gene unclear. The sequenced DNA is TGTGCCAGCAGTTTGGGCGATCCCTACGAGCAGTACTTC. It encodes CASSLGDPYEQYF.